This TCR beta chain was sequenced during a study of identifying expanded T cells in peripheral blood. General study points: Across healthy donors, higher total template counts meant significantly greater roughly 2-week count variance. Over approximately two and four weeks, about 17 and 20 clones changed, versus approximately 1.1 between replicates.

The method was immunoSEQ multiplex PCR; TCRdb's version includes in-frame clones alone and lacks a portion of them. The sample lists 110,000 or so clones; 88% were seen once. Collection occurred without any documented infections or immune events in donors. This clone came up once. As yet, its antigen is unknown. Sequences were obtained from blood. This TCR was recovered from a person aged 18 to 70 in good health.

CDR3 loop: CASSGPGQGAAFF. The CDR3 DNA reads TGTGCCAGCAGTGGGCCGGGACAGGGGGCGGCTTTCTTT. The rearrangement joins TRBV27 to TRBJ1-1; the match to TRBD1 covers 12 bases. In germline, CDR1 is MNHEY, CDR2 SMNVEV (reference sequence). Losses at the gene ends were 5 bases for V and 11 bases for J; bases not matched to a gene: 6. The CDR3 has 13 amino acids.